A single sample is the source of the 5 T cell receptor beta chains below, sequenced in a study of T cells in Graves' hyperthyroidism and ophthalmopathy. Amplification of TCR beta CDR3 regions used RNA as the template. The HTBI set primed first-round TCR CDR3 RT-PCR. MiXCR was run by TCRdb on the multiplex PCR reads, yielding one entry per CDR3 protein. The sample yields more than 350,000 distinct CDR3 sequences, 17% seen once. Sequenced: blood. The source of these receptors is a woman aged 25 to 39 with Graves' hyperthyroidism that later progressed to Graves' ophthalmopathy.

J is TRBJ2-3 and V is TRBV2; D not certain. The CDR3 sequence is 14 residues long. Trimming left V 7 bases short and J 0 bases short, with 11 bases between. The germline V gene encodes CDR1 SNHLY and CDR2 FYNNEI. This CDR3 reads CASTAGISTDTQYF. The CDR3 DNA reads TGTGCCAGCACTGCCGGAATAAGCACAGATACGCAGTATTTT.

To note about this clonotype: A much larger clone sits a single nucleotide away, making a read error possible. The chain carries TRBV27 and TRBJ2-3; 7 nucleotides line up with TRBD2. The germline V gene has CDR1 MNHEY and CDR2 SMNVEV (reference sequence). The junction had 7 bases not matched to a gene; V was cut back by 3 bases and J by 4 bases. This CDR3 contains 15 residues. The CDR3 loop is CASSFFAGASDTQYF. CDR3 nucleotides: TGTGCCAGCAGTTTTTTTGCGGGAGCGTCAGATACGCAGTATTTT.

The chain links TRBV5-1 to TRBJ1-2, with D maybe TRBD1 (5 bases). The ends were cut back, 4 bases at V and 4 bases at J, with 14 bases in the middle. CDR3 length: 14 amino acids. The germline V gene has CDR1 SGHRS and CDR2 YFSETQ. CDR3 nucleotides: TGCGCCAGCAGCGTGGTGCCAGGGACCTATGGCTACACCTTC. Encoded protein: CASSVVPGTYGYTF.

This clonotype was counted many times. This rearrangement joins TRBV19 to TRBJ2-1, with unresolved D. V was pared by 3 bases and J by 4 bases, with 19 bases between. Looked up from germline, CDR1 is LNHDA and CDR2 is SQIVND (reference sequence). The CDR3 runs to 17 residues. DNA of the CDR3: TGTGCCAGTAGTATCAAAGTTTACCAGTACCCTTACAATGAGCAGTTCTTC. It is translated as CASSIKVYQYPYNEQFF.

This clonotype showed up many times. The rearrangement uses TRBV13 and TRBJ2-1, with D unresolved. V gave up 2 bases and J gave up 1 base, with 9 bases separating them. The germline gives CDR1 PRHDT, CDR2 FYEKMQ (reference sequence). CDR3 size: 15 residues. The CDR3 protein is CASSLFSSSYNEQFF. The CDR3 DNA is TGTGCCAGCAGCTTATTTAGTTCATCCTACAATGAGCAGTTCTTC.